This T cell receptor beta chain was captured in a study of blood T cells in healthy people across ages. A second about 6 to 12 cycle PCR used barcoded and J-beta primers. TCRdb itself ran the 5' RACE reads through MiXCR, one entry per CDR3 protein. The sample has around 800,000 distinct CDR3 sequences, approximately 59% seen once. Findings and limits, study-wide: Age advanced and TCR beta diversity per million T cells fell, roughly linearly.

On this clonotype itself: Its target is not known.

The receptor comes from a man in his thirties or forties in good health. The sequenced sample consisted of blood.

This CDR3 reads CATSASPGQPYEQYF. DNA of the CDR3: TGTGCCACCAGTGCCTCCCCGGGACAGCCATACGAGCAGTACTTC. The chain employs TRBV24-1 and TRBJ2-4; 7 nucleotides align to TRBD1. The last part of the DNA fits TRBJ2-7 better; the J call may be wrong. The CDR3 is 15 residues long. The V gene's germline CDR1 is KGHDR and CDR2 SFDVKD.